This record concerns one T cell receptor beta chain sequence. This sample was taken from a study of blood T cell repertoires in COVID-19. Study information: Some COVID-19 samples were acute and others convalescent; all came from the United States, Italy and Spain.

The CDR3 covers 12 residues. Between the trimmed V and J ends, which lost 8 bases and 4 bases, there was a span of 11 bases. Per the original methods: Amplification with reference gene primers provided the estimates of nucleated cell counts. TCRdb's table, derived via immunoSEQ multiplex PCR, lists solely in-frame clones and lacks some. D and trimming come from the DNA, and the V and J calls and clone size come from that table. The table has around 80,000 clones, around 80% seen once. The sample taken for sequencing was peripheral blood. This chain joins TRBV12-3 or TRBV12-4 and TRBJ2-5; D gene ambiguous. The TCR comes from a human donor in a cohort sampled during active COVID-19. The CDR3 loop reads CASSPSGETQYF. CDR3 sequence (DNA): TGTGCCAGCTCGCCGAGTGGAGAGACCCAGTACTTC.